The 10 T cell receptor beta chains below were found in one sample sequenced in a study of beta chain features in type 1 diabetes. Of the isolated RNA, all was reverse transcribed, and so the sequenced material was expressed TCRB transcripts. Sequenced by immunoSEQ multiplex PCR; TCRdb stores in-frame clones only, minus some. The table lists 300,000 to 400,000 clones, under 8.5% of them singletons. The sample comprised central memory CD4+ T cells from blood. All receptors derive from a woman between 18 and 29 years old in good health.

This clone has ten or more counts. The chain has TRBV10-3 and TRBJ2-7, with 8 bases that match TRBD1. Germline CDR1 reads ENHRY; CDR2 reads SYGVKD. The CDR3 contains 15 residues. The V gene end was trimmed by 0 bases and the J gene end by 2 bases; junction bases not matched to a gene: 3. The CDR3 region has the DNA TGTGCCATCAGTGAGTCTACAGGGGGGCCCTACGAGCAGTACTTC. Its translation: CAISESTGGPYEQYF.

This clone has more than one count but fewer than ten. The V call is TRBV4-2, the J call TRBJ2-1, with TRBD1 matching 8 bases. V lost 3 bases to trimming and J lost 8 bases; unmatched junction nucleotides: 9. Germline values: CDR1 LGHNA, CDR2 YNFKEQ. This CDR3 has 15 amino acids. The CDR3 region is CASSQPGGSQYEQFF. Written as DNA, the CDR3 is TGTGCCAGCAGCCAGCCAGGGGGCTCACAATATGAGCAGTTCTTC.

The sample holds a few counts of this clone. The genes are TRBV4-1 and TRBJ1-5; D is undetermined. Germline assignment: CDR1 MGHRA and CDR2 YSYEKL. V lost 0 bases and J lost 3, with 9 bases in between. The CDR3 sequence is 15 residues long. CDR3 sequence reads: CASSQDIIANQPQHF. In nucleotides, the CDR3 is TGCGCCAGCAGCCAAGATATCATAGCCAATCAGCCCCAGCATTTT.

This clone was seen repeatedly, ten times or more. Other nucleotide sequences from this sample produce the same CDR3. This rearrangement joins TRBV2 to TRBJ2-3, with 9 bases identical to TRBD2. The length of the CDR3 is 13 residues. The germline gives CDR1 SNHLY, CDR2 FYNNEI. V trimming: 9 bases; J trimming: 0 bases; junction bases outside the gene matches: 1. The CDR3 spells CASGTSSTDTQYF. The CDR3 DNA follows: TGTGCCAGTGGGACTAGCAGCACAGATACGCAGTATTTT.

The chain joins TRBV6-5 to TRBJ2-5; perhaps TRBD2 as D (5 bases). The CDR3 spans 15 residues. V was trimmed by 6 bases and J by 5 bases, leaving 19 bases between them. Germline values: CDR1 MNHEY, CDR2 SVGAGI. The CDR3 nucleotides are TGTGCCAGCAGCCCCCCCCCGGGAAAGTCGGAGACCCAGTACTTC. This translates into CASSPPPGKSETQYF.

This chain joins TRBV25-1 and TRBJ2-1; 7 bases line up with TRBD2. The CDR3 contains 14 residues. Germline CDR1 MGHDK, CDR2 SYGVNS. Trimming cost V 9 bases and J 2 bases; bases outside gene matches: 7. CDR3 residues: CASTGGPTYNEQFF. The CDR3 bases are TGTGCCAGTACGGGGGGACCTACCTACAATGAGCAGTTCTTC.

The table lists this clone with a few counts. The genes are TRBV5-6 and TRBJ1-1, with a weak D call TRBD1 (5 bases). This CDR3 spans 14 amino acids. CDR1 and CDR2 (germline): SGHDT, YYEEEE. Trimming stripped 2 bases from V and 3 bases from J, with 11 bases between. The DNA for the CDR3 is TGTGCCAGCAGCTTAATAGGGGAGGACACTGAAGCTTTCTTT. Translating gives CASSLIGEDTEAFF. The full variable domain, its missing parts supplied by reference TRBV5-6 and TRBJ1-1, is DAGVTQSPTHLIKTRGQQVTLRCSPKSGHDTVSWYQQALGQGPQFIFQYYEEEERQRGNFPDRFSGHQFPNYSSELNVNALLLGDSALYLCASSLIGEDTEAFFGQGTRLTVV.

This clone has ten or more counts. In nucleotides, the CDR3 is TGCGCCAGCAGCATGAGCACAGATACGCAGTATTTT. It encodes CASSMSTDTQYF. The rearrangement joins TRBV5-1 to TRBJ2-3; no definite D call. The CDR3 has 12 residues. V dropped 4 bases and J dropped 0 bases, with 3 bases sitting between them. Germline CDR1 reads SGHRS; CDR2 reads YFSETQ.

This clone appeared a few times. The rearrangement links TRBV6-1 to TRBJ2-7, with D maybe TRBD1 (6 bases). Trimming took off 5 bases at V and 3 bases at J, with 8 bases between the two ends. Germline CDR1 and CDR2: MNHNS and SASEGT. The CDR3 is 12 amino acids. DNA of the CDR3: TGTGCCAGCAGTAGGACAGACTACGAGCAGTACTTC. It codes for CASSRTDYEQYF.

V gene TRBV7-9 combines with J gene TRBJ2-6; D is undetermined. The germline CDR1 and CDR2 sequences are SEHNR and FQNEAQ (reference sequence). The CDR3 has 16 amino acids. V was trimmed by 7 bases and J by 0 bases, leaving 13 bases between them. The CDR3 DNA reads TGTGCCAGCACCCAAGACGGACGCTCTGGGGCCAACGTCCTGACTTTC. Translation: CASTQDGRSGANVLTF.